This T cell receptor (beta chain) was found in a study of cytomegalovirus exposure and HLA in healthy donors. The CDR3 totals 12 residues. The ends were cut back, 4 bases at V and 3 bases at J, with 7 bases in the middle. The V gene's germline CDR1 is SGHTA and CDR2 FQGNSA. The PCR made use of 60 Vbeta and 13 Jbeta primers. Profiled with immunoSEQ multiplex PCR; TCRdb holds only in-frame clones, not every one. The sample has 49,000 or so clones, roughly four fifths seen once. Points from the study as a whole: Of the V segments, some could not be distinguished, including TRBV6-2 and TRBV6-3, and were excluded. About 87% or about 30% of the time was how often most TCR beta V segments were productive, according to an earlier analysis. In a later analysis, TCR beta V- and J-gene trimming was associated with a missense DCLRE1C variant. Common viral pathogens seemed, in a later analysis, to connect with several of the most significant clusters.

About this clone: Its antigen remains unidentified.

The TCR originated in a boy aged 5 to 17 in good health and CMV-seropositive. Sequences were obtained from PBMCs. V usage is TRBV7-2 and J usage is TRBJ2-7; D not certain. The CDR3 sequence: CASSSTGYEQYF. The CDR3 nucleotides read TGTGCCAGCAGCTCCACCGGCTACGAGCAGTACTTC.